This note documents a single T cell receptor beta chain sequence. The target antigen is unknown. The data originate from a study of T-cell memory formation after mild COVID-19. Study results and caveats: Memory cells collected pre-infection included some clones that later responded, suggesting cross-reactive memory joined. Contracting CD4+ clones sat mainly in CM and EM; CD8+ in EMRA. Second-wave clones with a day 37 peak had unconfirmed SARS-CoV-2 specificity.

In germline, CDR1 is LGHNA, CDR2 YNFKEQ. This CDR3 contains 13 residues. Deletions cut 0 bases from V and 6 bases from J, with 7 bases between. TCR alpha and TCR beta cDNA libraries carrying sample barcodes and UMIs came from 5'RACE with constant-segment primers. Using its own MiXCR run on the 5' RACE reads, TCRdb lists one record per CDR3 protein. The repertoire holds under 300,000 distinct CDR3 sequences, with about 20% as singletons. This clonotype was obtained from a man aged 18 to 29 who had mild COVID-19 (a few samples of this study predate the infection). Cell type and time point are not known. The J gene is TRBJ2-3, the V gene TRBV4-2; D is unresolved. Sequenced: PBMCs or a T cell subset sorted from them (not recorded which). The CDR3 DNA reads as TGTGCCAGCAGCCAAGAGGAGAGGGATACGCAGTATTTT. It is translated as CASSQEERDTQYF.